This T cell receptor beta chain was recorded in a study of monozygotic twins with inflammatory bowel disease. Study-level points and caveats: Patient-to-patient differences in immunosuppressive treatment may have added variability to the repertoires. IBD patients, compared with healthy twins, shared fewer clonotypes with others (especially with disease activity).

As regards this clonotype: Its antigen is undetermined.

The total RNA came straight from whole blood, and T cells were not sorted beforehand. This CDR3 is 16 amino acids long. Germline values: CDR1 DFQATT, CDR2 SNEGSKA (reference sequence). TCRdb derives one entry per CDR3 protein from the 5' RACE reads, leaving out DNA. This table lists 350,000 to 550,000 distinct CDR3 sequences. The sample consisted of blood. The rearrangement joins TRBV20-1 to TRBJ1-5; lacking DNA, the TRBD1 call made by TCRdb goes unchecked. The sequence derives from a human donor with ulcerative colitis or Crohn's disease, or a healthy co-twin of an affected twin (not recorded which). This CDR3 is CSARDSRGFSNQPQHF.